The rows below give T cell receptor beta chains drawn from one sample of a study of blood T cell repertoires in COVID-19. Method: immunoSEQ multiplex PCR; TCRdb's copy keeps in-frame clones and lacks some. The sample carries roughly 330,000 clones, around four fifths recorded once. Sequencing was carried out using peripheral blood. These receptors were taken from a woman aged 45-59 years with acute or convalescent COVID-19. The CDR3 runs from the conserved cysteine through the conserved F or W. A D gene is named only where the DNA matches it firmly. Part of the rows lack a size; the others show once, few, many or a class for expanded clones.

D gene | clone size | J gene | V gene | CDR3 DNA | CDR3 protein
NA | NA | TRBJ1-5 | TRBV12-3/TRBV12-4 | TGTGCCAGCAGTCAAACAGGTCATCAGCCCCAGCATTTT | CASSQTGHQPQHF
NA | NA | TRBJ1-1 | TRBV5-6 | TGTGCCAGCAGCTCTCCGACGGGTGAAGCTTTCTTT | CASSSPTGEAFF
NA | NA | TRBJ2-7 | TRBV11-1 | TGTGCCAGCAGCTTACAGGGTTACGAGCAGTACTTC | CASSLQGYEQYF
NA | NA | TRBJ1-5 | TRBV25-1 | TGTGCCAGGGAAGGGGGTTATAGCAATCAGCCCCAGCATTTT | CAREGGYSNQPQHF
TRBD1 | few | TRBJ2-2 | TRBV4-1 | TGCGCCAGCAGCCCCCCGGGGACAGGGGTCGGGGAGCTGTTTTTT | CASSPPGTGVGELFF
NA | NA | TRBJ1-2 | TRBV7-2 | TGTGCCAGCAGCCCAAAAGGCGGGTCCTATGGCTACACCTTC | CASSPKGGSYGYTF
NA | NA | TRBJ2-3 | TRBV18 | TGTGCCAGCTCACGAGCGATTCCCAGCACAGATACGCAGTATTTT | CASSRAIPSTDTQYF
TRBD2 | NA | TRBJ2-3 | TRBV9 | TGTGCCAGCAGCGTAGGAGCTAGCGGAGGCACAGATACGCAGTATTTT | CASSVGASGGTDTQYF
NA | NA | TRBJ1-4 | TRBV6-5 | TGTGCCAGCGGCCGCGGGTTTACTGAAAAACTGTTTTTT | CASGRGFTEKLFF
TRBD1 | NA | TRBJ2-2 | TRBV9 | TGTGCCAGCAGCCCTCACTGGGACAGGGGGGAGCTGTTTTTT | CASSPHWDRGELFF
NA | NA | TRBJ1-3 | TRBV3-1/TRBV3-2 | TGTGCCAGCACCTCATTCGGGGTTGGAAACACCATATATTTT | CASTSFGVGNTIYF
NA | once | TRBJ1-5 | TRBV19 | TGTGCCAGTAAAATCTGGGACACTGATCAGCCCCAGCATTTT | CASKIWDTDQPQHF
TRBD1 | NA | TRBJ2-5 | TRBV5-4 | TGTGCCAGCAGCTTGAAACAGGGGGCGTACCAAGAGACCCAGTACTTC | CASSLKQGAYQETQYF
TRBD1 | NA | TRBJ1-2 | TRBV5-8 | TGTGCCAGCAGCTTGTGGGGACAGGGGAACTATGGCTACACCTTC | CASSLWGQGNYGYTF
NA | many | TRBJ2-5 | TRBV5-1 | TGCGCCAGCAGCTTCGGAGAGGTACCCCAAGAGACCCAGTACTTC | CASSFGEVPQETQYF
NA | NA | TRBJ1-1 | TRBV18 | TGTGCCAGCTCTACAGGGATCCAGGGAGGGTTGACTGAAGCTTTCTTT | CASSTGIQGGLTEAFF
NA | NA | TRBJ1-3 | TRBV29-1 | TGCAGCGTCGTAGGGGACGGGGGGGACACCATATATTTT | CSVVGDGGDTIYF
TRBD1 | NA | TRBJ2-7 | TRBV9 | TGTGCCAGCAGCGGGTTGGACAGGGGCACACCCTACGAGCAGTACTTC | CASSGLDRGTPYEQYF
NA | NA | TRBJ2-1 | TRBV30 | TGTGCCTGGAGTGGTGACAGCTCCTACAATGAGCAGTTCTTC | CAWSGDSSYNEQFF
TRBD2 | NA | TRBJ2-2 | TRBV19 | TGTGCCAGTAGGCCCCGACTAGCGGGAGACACCGGGGAGCTGTTTTTT | CASRPRLAGDTGELFF
TRBD1 | NA | TRBJ1-4 | TRBV18 | TGTGCCAGCTCACCCAGGGGGCGAACTAATGAAAAACTGTTTTTT | CASSPRGRTNEKLFF
NA | NA | TRBJ1-1 | TRBV27 | TGTGCCAGCAGTTTATACCCGGGACTGAGGAGGGCTGAAGCTTTCTTT | CASSLYPGLRRAEAFF
NA | few | TRBJ1-2 | TRBV14 | TGTGCCAGCAGCCGGGACATAAGCTATGGCTACACCTTC | CASSRDISYGYTF
NA | NA | TRBJ2-7 | TRBV4-1 | TGCGCCAGCAGCCCCATTAGGGGCCCGGGGGAATACGAGCAGTACTTC | CASSPIRGPGEYEQYF
NA | NA | TRBJ1-2 | TRBV5-1 | TGCGCCAGCAGCCGCGGGGGCACCCGGTATGGCTACACCTTC | CASSRGGTRYGYTF
NA | NA | TRBJ1-2 | TRBV11-2 | TGTGCCAGCAGCCCCAGCTATGGCTACACCTTC | CASSPSYGYTF
TRBD1 | NA | TRBJ2-7 | TRBV25-1 | TGTGCCAGCAGTGAACCTCGGGACAGCTACGAGCAGTACTTC | CASSEPRDSYEQYF
TRBD1 | NA | TRBJ1-2 | TRBV19 | TGTGCCAGCAGAAAGCCGGGACAGCCCTATGGCTACACCTTC | CASRKPGQPYGYTF
NA | NA | TRBJ2-1 | TRBV4-2 | TGTGCCAGCAGCCAAGGGGCGGGTCAGAGTGAGCAGTTCTTC | CASSQGAGQSEQFF
NA | few | TRBJ2-2 | TRBV7-2 | TGTGCCAGCAGCTTAGCCAGGGGAAGAGACGGGGAGCTGTTTTTT | CASSLARGRDGELFF
NA | NA | TRBJ2-4 | TRBV2 | TGTGCCAGCAGTGACCACGGAGCCAAAAACATTCAGTACTTC | CASSDHGAKNIQYF
TRBD1 | NA | TRBJ2-7 | TRBV7-9 | TGTGCCAGCAGCTTCACCGGGACAGGGACCTACGAGCAGTACTTC | CASSFTGTGTYEQYF
NA | NA | TRBJ2-1 | TRBV18 | TGTGCCAGCTCACCACGGACAGTAGAGTCCTACAATGAGCAGTTCTTC | CASSPRTVESYNEQFF
NA | NA | TRBJ2-3 | TRBV5-1 | TGCGCCAGCAGCCCCGTAGGCACAGATACGCAGTATTTT | CASSPVGTDTQYF
TRBD1 | NA | TRBJ1-6 | TRBV15 | TGTGCCACCAGCTCCCTCCGACAGGGAAGCTCACCCCTCCACTTT | CATSSLRQGSSPLHF
TRBD2 | NA | TRBJ2-1 | TRBV3-1/TRBV3-2 | TGTGCCAGCAGCCCTGAAGGACTAGCAGTTTACAATGAGCAGTTCTTC | CASSPEGLAVYNEQFF
TRBD1 | NA | TRBJ1-1 | TRBV4-1 | TGCGCCAGCAGCCAAGGTTCACAGGGGTTTATGAACACTGAAGCTTTCTTT | CASSQGSQGFMNTEAFF